These 31 T cell receptor beta chains share one sample of origin, sequenced in a study of blood T cells in healthy people across ages. Alongside a J-beta primer mix, a sample-barcoded 5' primer served in a second PCR lasting roughly 6 to 11 cycles. TCRdb re-called the 5' RACE reads with MiXCR, one entry per CDR3 protein. The sample has over a million distinct CDR3 sequences, about 23% seen once. This same sample was also taken into another study, of T cells of mothers and their children.

The specimen sequenced was blood. The source is a girl aged 2-15 years in good health.

J is TRBJ2-2 and V is TRBV6-2 or TRBV6-3, with 7 bases that match TRBD2. Germline loops: CDR1 MNHEY, CDR2 SVGEGT. V shed 7 bases, J shed 5 bases, and the junction held 10 bases outside the gene matches. The CDR3 has 15 amino acids. The CDR3 nucleotides are TGTGCCAGCAAGGAACGGCGGGAGAGGACCGGGGAGCTGTTTTTT. This codes for CASKERRERTGELFF.

The sample holds a few counts of this clonotype. One end of the junction varies from germline; a read error may be responsible. V and J are TRBV7-9 and TRBJ2-1; weak D call: TRBD2 (5 bases). With the DNA end fitting TRBJ2-5 better, the J assignment may be wrong. CDR3 length equals 13 residues. CDR1 and CDR2 from the germline V gene are SEHNR and FQNEAQ (reference sequence). CDR3 DNA sequence: TGTCCCAGCAGCTTATGGGAGCAAGAGACCCAGTACTTC. Protein sequence: CPSSLWEQETQYF.

The V gene is TRBV9, the J gene TRBJ2-1, with a tentative D call TRBD2 (6 bases). The CDR3 consists of 13 residues. V shed 5 bases and J shed 9 bases, with 15 bases lying between them. CDR1 and CDR2 from the germline V gene are SGDLS and YYNGEE. CDR3 bases: TGTGCCAGCAGATTGACTAGTGACGCTGAGCAGTTCTTC. Translating it yields CASRLTSDAEQFF.

The chain is built from TRBV4-3 and TRBJ1-2, with D hard to call. Per the germline V gene, CDR1 is LGHNA and CDR2 is YSLEER. Trimming left V 1 base short and J 0 bases short, with 9 bases between. CDR3 length: 15 residues. The CDR3 nucleotides read TGCGCCAGCAGCCAAGGCCGGATAGCTAACTATGGCTACACCTTC. This gives the protein CASSQGRIANYGYTF.

This chain links TRBV24-1 with TRBJ2-1; TRBD2 matches at 8 bases. Trimming removed 3 bases from V and 3 bases from J; junction bases left unmatched: 12. There are 18 residues in the CDR3. Germline V gene lookup returns CDR1 KGHDR and CDR2 SFDVKD. In DNA form, the CDR3 reads TGTGCCACCAGTGATCCCGAGCTCGCCGGGACTAGCTACAATGAGCAGTTCTTC. Translation: CATSDPELAGTSYNEQFF.

The rearrangement links TRBV6-5 to TRBJ2-7, with 7 bases fitting TRBD2. The DNA end is a closer match to TRBJ2-1, so the J assignment may be wrong. This CDR3 region has 13 residues. Per the germline V gene, CDR1 is MNHEY and CDR2 is SVGAGI. The CDR3: CASSLGLVREQFF. The CDR3 nucleotides are TGTGCCAGCAGTCTCGGACTAGTAAGGGAGCAGTTCTTC.

The CDR3 sequence: CSVAAGQGDQYF. The CDR3 nucleotides read TGCAGCGTCGCGGCGGGGCAGGGGGACCAGTACTTC. This sequence joins TRBV29-1 and TRBJ2-5, with D perhaps matching TRBD1 (7 bases). Between the trimmed V and J ends, which lost 6 bases and 10 bases, there was a span of 18 bases. Germline V gene data show CDR1 as SQVTM and CDR2 as ANQGSEA. The CDR3 runs 12 residues.

This clonotype was detected many times. The chain joins TRBV13 to TRBJ2-7; 8 bases align to TRBD2. Germline V lookup: CDR1 PRHDT, CDR2 FYEKMQ (reference sequence). V lost 1 base, J lost 5 bases, and 4 bases stayed unmatched. The CDR3 contains 14 residues. The DNA of the CDR3 is TGTGCCAGCAGCTTAGAAGCGGGAGCCGACGAGCAGTACTTC. Translated, it gives CASSLEAGADEQYF.

This clonotype was recorded a few times. V usage is TRBV28 and J usage is TRBJ2-7, with D possibly being TRBD2 (6 bases). The CDR3 totals 15 residues. CDR1 MDHEN and CDR2 SYDVKM come from the germline V gene. Trimming removed 4 bases at V and 6 bases at J, with 19 bases between. This CDR3 reads CASSSPGEGVGEQYF. For the CDR3, the DNA is TGTGCCAGCAGTTCCCCGGGGGAAGGGGTCGGCGAGCAGTACTTC.

V gene TRBV2 combines with J gene TRBJ1-5; D gene uncertain. This CDR3 has 16 residues. The germline V gene has CDR1 SNHLY and CDR2 FYNNEI. V was shortened by 3 bases and J by 2 bases, with 14 bases between the two germline ends. In DNA form, the CDR3 reads TGTGCCAGCAGTGATTGGTCGGGGTACGGCAATCAGCCCCAGCATTTT. Its protein is CASSDWSGYGNQPQHF.

The chain couples TRBV6-2 or TRBV6-3 to TRBJ1-1; weak D call: TRBD1 (6 bases). V was trimmed by 6 bases and J by 8 bases, leaving 13 bases between them. CDR1 is MNHEY and CDR2 is SVGEGT in the germline V gene. This CDR3 spans 12 amino acids. This chain's CDR3 is CASRRTGTEAFF. CDR3 in DNA: TGTGCCAGCAGAAGGACCGGGACAGAAGCTTTCTTT.

The rearrangement links TRBV2 to TRBJ2-5; D perhaps matches TRBD2 (6 bases). The end of the DNA aligns better with TRBJ2-7, so the J call may be wrong. The CDR3 totals 16 residues. The V gene's germline CDR1 is SNHLY and CDR2 FYNNEI. The CDR3 reads CASKSSVQGISYEQYF. CDR3 sequence (DNA): TGTGCCAGCAAGTCTAGCGTCCAGGGCATCTCCTACGAGCAGTACTTC.

The chain employs TRBV2 and TRBJ1-2; D is unclear. The germline V gene has CDR1 SNHLY and CDR2 FYNNEI. V shed 8 bases and J shed 3 bases, with 16 bases lying between them. CDR3 length: 14 amino acids. The CDR3 DNA reads as TGTGCCAGCTTTGGCGCCCCTCTCTACTATGGCTACACCTTC. This gives the protein CASFGAPLYYGYTF.

The V call is TRBV12-3 or TRBV12-4, the J call TRBJ2-7; 9 bases fit TRBD1. V was clipped by 4 bases and J by 6 bases; unmatched bases: 4. This CDR3 is built from 13 residues. CDR3 DNA: TGTGCCAGCAGTTGGAGGGGACAGGGCGAGCAGTACTTC. Residues: CASSWRGQGEQYF.

The rearrangement uses TRBV20-1 and TRBJ1-2; D possibly corresponds to TRBD1 (6 bases). In germline, CDR1 is DFQATT, CDR2 SNEGSKA (reference sequence). Trimming took 8 bases from V and 4 from J, leaving 14 bases between them. The CDR3 contains 12 residues. The CDR3 DNA reads TGCAGTATTGGGGGGCGTAGCTATGGCTACACCTTC. Translation: CSIGGRSYGYTF.

Many counts were recorded for this clonotype. The chain couples TRBV7-2 to TRBJ1-2, with 7 bases identical to TRBD1. CDR1 and CDR2 (germline): SGHTA, FQGNSA. The J segment lost 6 bases and the V segment lost 4 bases, leaving 11 bases of the junction unmatched. The length of the CDR3 is 15 residues. In DNA form, the CDR3 reads TGTGCCAGCAGCTCCGTAGCCGGGACAGTCCATGGCTACACCTTC. This encodes CASSSVAGTVHGYTF.

This clonotype was detected a few times. This rearrangement joins TRBV4-1 to TRBJ2-4; 9 bases agree with TRBD2. From germline, CDR1 is MGHRA and CDR2 YSYEKL. Trimming cost V 1 base and J 0 bases; bases outside gene matches: 7. This CDR3 region has 18 residues. CDR3: CASSQVLAGELAKNIQYF. As DNA, the CDR3 is TGCGCCAGCAGCCAAGTTTTAGCGGGGGAACTAGCCAAAAACATTCAGTACTTC.

This chain links TRBV28 with TRBJ2-5; 9 bases match TRBD2. The CDR3 totals 14 residues. The trim removed 9 bases at V and 1 base at J, leaving 6 bases unmatched. Germline V lookup: CDR1 MDHEN, CDR2 SYDVKM. The CDR3 loop reads CASFSGSSQETQYF. CDR3 bases: TGTGCCAGTTTTAGCGGGAGCTCCCAAGAGACCCAGTACTTC.

The rearrangement uses TRBV3-1 and TRBJ2-1; no clear D. The CDR3 has 16 residues. Trimming took 0 bases from V and 5 from J, leaving 14 bases between them. Germline V gives CDR1 LGHDT, CDR2 YNNKEL (reference sequence). In nucleotides, the CDR3 is TGTGCCAGCAGCCAAGAAGGGCTAGGGCCCAACAATGAGCAGTTCTTC. Translation: CASSQEGLGPNNEQFF.

V usage is TRBV7-9 and J usage is TRBJ2-7, with 9 bases aligning to TRBD1. V was pared by 3 bases and J by 4 bases, with 7 bases of the junction left unmatched. The CDR3 extends over 15 amino acids. Germline V gene data show CDR1 as SEHNR and CDR2 as FQNEAQ (reference sequence). DNA of the CDR3: TGTGCCAGCAGCTTGATCCGGGACAGGGATTACGAGCAGTACTTC. It specifies CASSLIRDRDYEQYF.

This clonotype has a handful of counts. This CDR3 fails to terminate in the conserved phenylalanine or tryptophan, so it likely reflects a read error. V usage is TRBV29-1 and J usage is TRBJ1-1; D is ambiguous. CDR3 size: 12 residues. V lost 5 bases to trimming and J lost 0 bases, with 7 bases between them. Germline V lookup: CDR1 SQVTM, CDR2 ANQGSEA. DNA for the CDR3: TGCAGCGTTTACAGCCTGAACACTGAAGCTTTCCTT. It translates to CSVYSLNTEAFL.

This clonotype was recorded a few times. The junction and the germline gene differ at one end; a read error may be behind it. V is TRBV10-3 and J is TRBJ2-7; 8 nucleotides match TRBD1. CDR3 size: 12 residues. The germline gives CDR1 ENHRY, CDR2 SYGVKD. CDR3 coding DNA: TGCGCCTCCACAGGGGGTGAGTACGAGCAGTACTTC. Protein product: CASTGGEYEQYF.

V usage is TRBV29-1 and J usage is TRBJ2-7, with 8 bases lining up with TRBD1. Trimming cost V 6 bases and J 0 bases; bases outside gene matches: 13. CDR3 size: 16 residues. From germline, CDR1 is SQVTM and CDR2 ANQGSEA. The CDR3 nucleotides are TGCAGCGTCGCGGACCCAGGGGGCCTAAGCTCCTACGAGCAGTACTTC. Translating it yields CSVADPGGLSSYEQYF.

This clonotype turned up a few times. This sequence joins TRBV11-2 and TRBJ1-1, with D hard to call. The V gene lost 7 bases and the J gene lost 0 bases, with 9 bases spanning the gap. The germline V gene has CDR1 SGHAT and CDR2 FQNNGV. CDR3 size: 13 residues. DNA for the CDR3: TGTGCCAGCATAAACCTATTGAACACTGAAGCTTTCTTT. This codes for CASINLLNTEAFF.

This clonotype showed up just a few times. The rearrangement links TRBV4-2 to TRBJ2-1; 9 bases map to TRBD2. This CDR3 has 17 amino acids. J gave up 7 bases and V 0 bases, and 10 bases lay outside the gene matches. The germline CDR1 and CDR2 sequences are LGHNA and YNFKEQ. The CDR3 spells CASSQDGAGGPLNEQFF. CDR3 coding DNA: TGTGCCAGCAGCCAAGATGGGGCGGGAGGGCCCTTGAATGAGCAGTTCTTC.

The gene calls are TRBV21-1 and TRBJ1-1; the D segment call TRBD1 is taken from the table without a DNA check. TRBV21-1 is an annotated pseudogene. The CDR3 is made up of 13 amino acids. DNA for the CDR3: TGTGCCAGCAGCAAGTCCCTTGGACAGCAAGCTTTCTTT. The encoded protein is CASSKSLGQQAFF.

This chain links TRBV6-1 with TRBJ2-4; D is perhaps TRBD2 (5 bases). Germline V gene sequence: CDR1 MNHNS, CDR2 SASEGT. Deletions cut 1 base from V and 0 bases from J, with 7 bases between. The CDR3 is 15 amino acids. Written as DNA, the CDR3 is TGTGCCAGCAGTGAAGGCGGGTTAGCCAAAAACATTCAGTACTTC. Its protein is CASSEGGLAKNIQYF.

The sample holds one count of this clonotype. The chain recombines TRBV7-9 with TRBJ2-5; 8 bases map to TRBD2. Matching the DNA end better, TRBJ2-7 makes the J call doubtful. CDR1 and CDR2 from the germline V gene are SEHNR and FQNEAQ (reference sequence). This CDR3 has 16 residues. The CDR3 loop reads CASSLSLQTSEYEQYF. As DNA, the CDR3 is TGTGCCAGCAGCTTATCTTTACAGACTAGCGAGTACGAGCAGTACTTC.

This clonotype was counted many times. The gene calls are TRBV2 and TRBJ1-1, with D unclear. This CDR3 region has 13 residues. Germline V gene sequence: CDR1 SNHLY, CDR2 FYNNEI. The CDR3: CATAAAENTEAFF. CDR3 DNA sequence: TGTGCTACAGCAGCAGCGGAGAACACTGAAGCTTTCTTT.

J is TRBJ2-1 and V is TRBV7-9; D may be TRBD1 or TRBD2 (6 bases each). Germline V gene data show CDR1 as SEHNR and CDR2 as FQNEAQ (reference sequence). Trimming stripped 5 bases from V and 16 bases from J, with 24 bases between. The CDR3 contains 14 residues. The CDR3: CASSGRGGAGYLFF. CDR3 DNA: TGTGCCAGCAGCGGACGAGGGGGAGCGGGTTACCTTTTCTTC.

V usage is TRBV12-3 or TRBV12-4 and J usage is TRBJ1-3; the D gene is possibly TRBD1 (5 bases). This CDR3 contains 14 residues. V lost 7 bases and J lost 5, with 15 bases in between. The CDR3 DNA reads as TGTGCCAGCAAAACCGCGACAGATAGAAACACCATATATTTT. It yields the protein CASKTATDRNTIYF.